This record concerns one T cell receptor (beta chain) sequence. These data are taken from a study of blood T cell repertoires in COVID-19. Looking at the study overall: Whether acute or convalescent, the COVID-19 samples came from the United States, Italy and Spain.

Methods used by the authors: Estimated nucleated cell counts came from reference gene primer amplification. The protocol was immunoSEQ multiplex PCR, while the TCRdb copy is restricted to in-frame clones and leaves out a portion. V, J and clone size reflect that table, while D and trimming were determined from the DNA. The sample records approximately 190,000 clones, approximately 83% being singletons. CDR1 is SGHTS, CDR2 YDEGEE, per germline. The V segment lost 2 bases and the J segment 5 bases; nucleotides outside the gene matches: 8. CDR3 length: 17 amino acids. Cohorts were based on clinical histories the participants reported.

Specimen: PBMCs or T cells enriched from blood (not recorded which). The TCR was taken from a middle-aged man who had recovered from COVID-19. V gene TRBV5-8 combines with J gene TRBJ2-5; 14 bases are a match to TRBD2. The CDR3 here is CASSFGTSGGLGETQYF. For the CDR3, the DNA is TGTGCCAGCAGCTTTGGGACTAGCGGGGGCCTGGGGGAGACCCAGTACTTC.